This passage covers 27 T cell receptor beta chains from one sample sequenced in a study of T cells in Graves' hyperthyroidism and ophthalmopathy. Using RNA transcripts as the source, TCR beta CDR3 regions were amplified. In the first-round RT-PCR of the TCR CDR3, the HTBI primer set was used. TCRdb independently ran MiXCR on the multiplex PCR reads; one entry per CDR3 protein. This table holds about 320,000 distinct CDR3 sequences, roughly 17% found once. Material: blood. The receptors derive from a man younger than 45 with Graves' hyperthyroidism.

This CDR3 is CSAREITSLPTGELFF. DNA of the CDR3: TGCAGTGCTAGAGAGATAACTAGCCTGCCCACCGGGGAGCTGTTTTTT. This rearrangement joins TRBV20-1 to TRBJ2-2, with D possibly being TRBD2 (6 bases). The V gene lost 0 bases and the J gene lost 4 bases, with 15 bases spanning the gap. Germline-derived CDR1 and CDR2 are DFQATT and SNEGSKA (reference sequence). This CDR3 has 16 amino acids.

This clonotype occurred a few times. The rearrangement uses TRBV11-2 and TRBJ2-7; D ambiguous. The germline gives CDR1 SGHAT, CDR2 FQNNGV. The CDR3 spans 15 residues. Trimming took 1 base from V and 0 from J, leaving 10 bases between them. CDR3 sequence reads: CASSLGYTNSYEQYF. The CDR3 region has the DNA TGTGCCAGCAGCTTAGGGTACACGAACTCCTACGAGCAGTACTTC. Full variable domain (missing parts from reference TRBV11-2 and TRBJ2-7): EAGVAQSPRYKIIEKRQSVAFWCNPISGHATLYWYQQILGQGPKLLIQFQNNGVVDDSQLPKDRFSAERLKGVDSTLKIQPAKLEDSAVYLCASSLGYTNSYEQYFGPGTRLTVT.

This chain links TRBV2 with TRBJ2-3; D ambiguous. This CDR3 is built from 13 residues. The ends were cut back, 5 bases at V and 5 bases at J, with 11 bases in the middle. CDR1 is SNHLY, CDR2 FYNNEI, per germline. For the CDR3, the DNA is TGTGCCAGCAGTCCGATAGAAGGAGATACGCAGTATTTT. Translation gives CASSPIEGDTQYF.

This clonotype was counted many times. This chain links TRBV30 with TRBJ2-5; TRBD2 might be the D (6 bases). Germline CDR1 reads GTSNPN; CDR2 reads SVGIG (reference sequence). This CDR3 region has 13 residues. V dropped 5 bases and J dropped 2 bases, with 12 bases sitting between them. The DNA of the CDR3 is TGTGCCTGGCTCACGGCGGGACAAGAGACCCAGTACTTC. Encoded protein: CAWLTAGQETQYF.

This clonotype has a count of ten or more. Given a much more abundant clone one base away, this may be a read error. The chain couples TRBV2 to TRBJ1-1; the D is unclear. The CDR3 is made up of 12 amino acids. In germline, CDR1 is SNHLY, CDR2 FYNNEI. The V gene lost 10 bases and the J gene lost 3 bases, with 12 bases spanning the gap. The CDR3 spells CANKTTYTEAFF. The CDR3 DNA is TGTGCCAACAAGACCACCTACACTGAAGCTTTCTTT.

This clonotype has just a few counts. J is TRBJ1-3 and V is TRBV27; no clear D gene. The germline CDR1 and CDR2 sequences are MNHEY and SMNVEV (reference sequence). V was clipped by 0 bases and J by 0 bases, with 6 bases between them. This CDR3 is 15 amino acids long. This CDR3 is CASSLSGFSGNTIYF. CDR3 coding DNA: TGTGCCAGCAGTTTATCCGGCTTCTCTGGAAACACCATATATTTT.

This clonotype was observed many times. The rearrangement uses TRBV30 and TRBJ2-7; D might be TRBD1 or TRBD2, each matching 5 bases. CDR1 GTSNPN and CDR2 SVGIG come from the germline V gene (reference sequence). V was shortened by 5 bases and J by 2 bases, with 10 bases between the two germline ends. CDR3 length equals 12 residues. CDR3 amino acids: CAWGGVTYEQYF. CDR3 bases: TGTGCCTGGGGGGGAGTTACCTACGAGCAGTACTTC.

The CDR3 protein is CSALQGANTGELFF. The CDR3 DNA sequence: TGCAGCGCCCTACAAGGGGCGAACACCGGGGAGCTGTTTTTT. This chain connects TRBV29-1 to TRBJ2-2; possible D gene TRBD1, 5 bases. This CDR3 has 14 residues. The germline V gene encodes CDR1 SQVTM and CDR2 ANQGSEA. V was pared by 7 bases and J by 0 bases, with 12 bases between.

This clonotype appeared a few times. The rearrangement links TRBV24-1 to TRBJ1-5; no reliable D call. Germline V lookup: CDR1 KGHDR, CDR2 SFDVKD. The CDR3 has 16 amino acids. Between the trimmed V and J ends, which lost 5 bases and 6 bases, there was a span of 19 bases. CDR3: CATSGPQSASGQPQHF. In DNA, the CDR3 is TGTGCCACCAGTGGGCCCCAAAGCGCGTCCGGTCAGCCCCAGCATTTT.

This clonotype was counted ten times or more. This chain uses TRBV28 with TRBJ2-7; 9 bases match TRBD1. The germline V gene has CDR1 MDHEN and CDR2 SYDVKM. V lost 6 bases and J lost 4; bases outside the gene matches: 7. This CDR3 is built from 14 residues. CDR3 amino acids: CASRFTDRGYEQYF. DNA of the CDR3: TGTGCCAGCAGATTTACGGACAGGGGTTACGAGCAGTACTTC.

This clonotype was counted ten times or more. The genes are TRBV28 and TRBJ2-1; weak D call: TRBD1 (5 bases). CDR3 length equals 13 residues. The V end was cut by 7 bases, the J end by 3 bases, with 10 bases between. Per the germline V gene, CDR1 is MDHEN and CDR2 is SYDVKM. The CDR3 protein is CASTRQSYNEQFF. The CDR3 coding sequence is TGTGCCAGCACCAGACAGAGCTACAATGAGCAGTTCTTC.

This clonotype has ten or more counts. The chain employs TRBV24-1 and TRBJ2-1, with a weak D call TRBD2 (5 bases). The CDR3 is made up of 16 amino acids. Per germline, CDR1 KGHDR and CDR2 SFDVKD. The V end was cut by 1 base, the J end by 8 bases, with 17 bases between. The CDR3 protein is CATSDFLGRRTDEQFF. Here the CDR3 DNA reads TGTGCCACCAGTGATTTCTTAGGACGGAGGACTGATGAGCAGTTCTTC.

This clonotype was counted ten times or more. This sequence joins TRBV28 and TRBJ1-6; 7 bases fit TRBD1. The CDR3 extends over 16 amino acids. J lost 7 bases, V lost 3 bases, and 9 bases had no gene match. Germline V gene data show CDR1 as MDHEN and CDR2 as SYDVKM. The DNA for the CDR3 is TGTGCCAGCAGTTTCGAAGCAGGGGGATGGAATTCACCCCTCCACTTT. Translated: CASSFEAGGWNSPLHF. The complete variable domain, with remaining parts taken from reference TRBV28 and TRBJ1-6, reads DVKVTQSSRYLVKRTGEKVFLECVQDMDHENMFWYRQDPGLGLRLIYFSYDVKMKEKGDIPEGYSVSREKKERFSLILESASTNQTSMYLCASSFEAGGWNSPLHFGNGTRLTVT.

This clonotype came up many times. The V gene is TRBV13, the J gene TRBJ2-1; 7 nucleotides line up with TRBD2. V dropped 1 base and J dropped 9; count of bases not matched to a gene: 12. The CDR3 totals 16 residues. Per the germline V gene, CDR1 is PRHDT and CDR2 is FYEKMQ (reference sequence). CDR3: CASSLEGLADRGEQFF. In DNA form, the CDR3 reads TGTGCCAGCAGCTTAGAGGGTCTAGCGGATCGAGGTGAGCAGTTCTTC. The complete variable domain, with remaining parts taken from reference TRBV13 and TRBJ2-1, reads AAGVIQSPRHLIKEKRETATLKCYPIPRHDTVYWYQQGPGQDPQFLISFYEKMQSDKGSIPDRFSAQQFSDYHSELNMSSLELGDSALYFCASSLEGLADRGEQFFGPGTRLTVL.

This clonotype was seen more than once but under ten times. The chain is built from TRBV7-9 and TRBJ2-2; D not certain. The CDR3 is 14 amino acids. V dropped 4 bases and J dropped 8 bases, with 14 bases sitting between them. In germline, CDR1 is SEHNR, CDR2 FQNEAQ (reference sequence). Here the CDR3 DNA reads TGTGCCAGCAGCTCACCGATCCCTTATGGGGAGCTGTTTTTT. Its protein product is CASSSPIPYGELFF.

This clonotype was seen many times. The chain has TRBV12-3 or TRBV12-4 and TRBJ2-3; D uncertain. The CDR3 is made up of 12 amino acids. V shed 6 bases and J shed 1 base, with 5 bases lying between them. CDR3 in DNA: TGTGCCAGCAGACCGGGCACAGATACGCAGTATTTT. It is translated as CASRPGTDTQYF.

This clonotype has a count of ten or more. The gene calls are TRBV20-1 and TRBJ1-5, with D perhaps TRBD1 (6 bases). This CDR3 is built from 15 residues. From germline, CDR1 is DFQATT and CDR2 SNEGSKA (reference sequence). With 1 base removed from V and 7 bases from J, the gap between germline ends came to 17 bases. CDR3 sequence (DNA): TGCAGTGCTAGAGCAATCGGGGGGGCCGGACAGCCCCAGCATTTT. Translating it yields CSARAIGGAGQPQHF.

This clonotype has a handful of counts. The chain combines TRBV10-3 with TRBJ2-5; the D is unclear. The CDR3 loop spans 14 amino acids. From germline, CDR1 is ENHRY and CDR2 SYGVKD. V lost 3 bases, J lost 0 bases, and 8 bases lay in between. In DNA form, the CDR3 reads TGTGCCATCAGTGATTTAGGCTACCAAGAGACCCAGTACTTC. Its protein is CAISDLGYQETQYF.

V gene TRBV19 combines with J gene TRBJ1-5, with TRBD1 matching over 7 bases. The CDR3 consists of 15 residues. The germline V gene encodes CDR1 LNHDA and CDR2 SQIVND (reference sequence). The trim removed 5 bases at V and 5 bases at J, leaving 9 bases unmatched. In DNA, the CDR3 is TGTGCCAGTAGTCCCCTCACCGACAGGGATCAGCCCCAGCATTTT. It translates to CASSPLTDRDQPQHF.

Details on this clonotype: It may be a read error: a sequence one base away is much more abundant. The chain joins TRBV14 to TRBJ2-7; D unclear. The length of the CDR3 is 14 residues. Looked up from germline, CDR1 is SGHDN and CDR2 is FVKESK. V lost 6 bases and J 0 bases, leaving 12 bases between the germline ends. The CDR3 DNA follows: TGTGCCAGCAGTAAAGACCCCGGCTCCTACGAGCAGTACTTC. The encoded protein is CASSKDPGSYEQYF.

This clonotype has a handful of counts. The chain is built from TRBV6-6 and TRBJ2-3; D may be TRBD2 (6 bases). Trimming cost V 0 bases and J 1 base, with 11 bases left between them. In germline, CDR1 is MNHNY, CDR2 SVGAGI (reference sequence). The CDR3 is made up of 16 amino acids. The CDR3: CASSYSTGVGTDTQYF. For the CDR3, the DNA is TGTGCCAGCAGTTACTCAACGGGAGTGGGCACAGATACGCAGTATTTT.

The sample holds many counts of this clonotype. The chain carries TRBV7-8 and TRBJ1-1; D is uncertain. The germline V gene has CDR1 SGHVS and CDR2 FQNEAQ. The V gene lost 3 bases and the J gene lost 1 base, with 6 bases spanning the gap. The CDR3 totals 13 residues. CDR3 DNA: TGTGCCAGCAGCTTTGACAAGAACACTGAAGCTTTCTTT. This sequence encodes CASSFDKNTEAFF.

This clonotype was detected many times. The V call is TRBV5-8, the J call TRBJ1-1, with D perhaps TRBD1 (5 bases). Germline loops: CDR1 SGHTS, CDR2 YDEGEE. Trimming removed 7 bases from V and 0 bases from J, with 13 bases in between. There are 14 residues in the CDR3. The CDR3 loop reads CASRLGGLNTEAFF. CDR3 sequence (DNA): TGTGCCAGCCGCCTTGGGGGGTTGAACACTGAAGCTTTCTTT.

Concerning this clonotype: A read error may explain this, as a much larger clone is one base away. This chain joins TRBV20-1 and TRBJ2-7, with a weak D call TRBD1 (6 bases). CDR1 DFQATT and CDR2 SNEGSKA come from the germline V gene (reference sequence). Trimming cost V 0 bases and J 5 bases, with 14 bases left between them. The CDR3 has 14 amino acids. The CDR3 bases are TGCAGTGCTAGAGAGGTAGGGGGTACCGACGAGCAGTACTTC. Residues: CSAREVGGTDEQYF.

The V and J genes are TRBV5-1 and TRBJ1-5; perhaps TRBD1 as D (5 bases). The CDR3 is made up of 14 amino acids. Germline V gene sequence: CDR1 SGHRS, CDR2 YFSETQ. V was cut by 4 bases and J by 8 bases, with 16 bases left in between. The CDR3 nucleotides read TGCGCCAGCAGCCCCGGGGACGGGAGTAAGCCCCAGCATTTT. This gives the protein CASSPGDGSKPQHF.

The chain has TRBV7-3 and TRBJ2-3; D gene uncertain. The V gene lost 2 bases and the J gene lost 6 bases, with 15 bases spanning the gap. CDR1 is SGHTA, CDR2 FQGTGA, per germline. This CDR3 has 15 amino acids. The CDR3 nucleotides are TGTGCCAGCAGCTTATACAAGCGTCAAGCGGATACGCAGTATTTT. Its translation: CASSLYKRQADTQYF.

Concerning this clonotype: The junction departs from the called germline gene at one end, perhaps through a read error. The rearrangement uses TRBV15 and TRBJ1-1; D gene ambiguous. Germline CDR1 and CDR2: LNHNV and YYDKDF (reference sequence). This CDR3 contains 17 residues. The CDR3 sequence is CATSRIPIIAMNTEAYF. In nucleotides, the CDR3 is TGTGCCACCAGCAGAATCCCGATTATAGCCATGAACACTGAAGCTTACTTT.